These 23 T cell receptor beta chains were all obtained from the same sample, sequenced in a study of OX40 agonist ivuxolimab in advanced cancers. TCRdb keeps only in-frame clones here, not all; method: immunoSEQ multiplex PCR. The table includes tens of thousands of clones, approximately 90% detected once. Here the sequenced sample was CD4+ or CD8+ T cells sorted from blood, taken in a trial of the OX40 agonist ivuxolimab. The receptor set was obtained from an adult with an advanced solid tumor such as melanoma, head and neck, liver or kidney cancer.

V and J are TRBV6-5 and TRBJ1-2, with D perhaps matching TRBD1 (5 bases). V lost 5 bases and J lost 6, with 10 bases in between. The germline V gene has CDR1 MNHEY and CDR2 SVGAGI. The CDR3 length is 12 residues. CDR3: CASSRDRDGYTF. In DNA, the CDR3 is TGTGCCAGCAGTCGGGACCGTGATGGCTACACCTTC.

The table lists this clone with a count of one. The chain joins TRBV5-4 to TRBJ1-2; D gene ambiguous. Germline V gives CDR1 SGHNT, CDR2 YYREEE (reference sequence). Between the trimmed V and J ends, which lost 4 bases and 2 bases, there was a span of 12 bases. CDR3 length: 14 residues. As DNA, the CDR3 is TGTGCCAGCAGCCCTAGAAACACAAACTATGGCTACACCTTC. Translated, it gives CASSPRNTNYGYTF.

The CDR3, as DNA: TGTGCCAGTAGTATTCAAGGGGTGTATTCACCCCTCCACTTT. Its protein is CASSIQGVYSPLHF. This chain links TRBV19 with TRBJ1-6, with a possible D match to TRBD1 (5 bases). The CDR3 is 14 residues long. V was pared by 3 bases and J by 8 bases, with 11 bases between. Germline V gene data show CDR1 as LNHDA and CDR2 as SQIVND (reference sequence).

The rearrangement joins TRBV5-6 to TRBJ2-2; D is uncertain. The V end lost 4 bases, the J end lost 5 bases, and 12 bases lay between the germline ends. The CDR3 is 14 residues long. Germline CDR1 is SGHDT and CDR2 is YYEEEE. The CDR3: CASSPDRRTGELFF. CDR3 nucleotide sequence: TGTGCCAGCAGCCCGGACCGACGGACCGGGGAGCTGTTTTTT. Looking up the rest from reference TRBV5-6 and TRBJ2-2 gives the full variable domain: DAGVTQSPTHLIKTRGQQVTLRCSPKSGHDTVSWYQQALGQGPQFIFQYYEEEERQRGNFPDRFSGHQFPNYSSELNVNALLLGDSALYLCASSPDRRTGELFFGEGSRLTVL.

V gene TRBV7-2 combines with J gene TRBJ2-7; 11 bases line up with TRBD2. CDR1 is SGHTA, CDR2 FQGNSA, per germline. Losses at the gene ends were 5 bases for V and 3 bases for J; bases not matched to a gene: 3. The CDR3 runs to 14 residues. CDR3 protein: CASSAGLAGYEQYF. The CDR3 coding sequence is TGTGCCAGCAGCGCCGGACTAGCGGGCTACGAGCAGTACTTC.

The chain combines TRBV7-9 with TRBJ1-6, with 7 bases identical to TRBD1. This CDR3 comprises 17 residues. Looked up from germline, CDR1 is SEHNR and CDR2 is FQNEAQ (reference sequence). The V gene end was trimmed by 7 bases and the J gene end by 6 bases; junction bases not matched to a gene: 15. Here the CDR3 DNA reads TGTGCCAGCACCATCAGTCCGGGCGGGACAGTTAATTCACCCCTCCACTTT. Its protein product is CASTISPGGTVNSPLHF.

As regards this clone: The junction departs from germline at one end; a sequencing error may be responsible. This chain connects TRBV5-6 to TRBJ1-2, with D maybe TRBD1 (6 bases). The CDR3 contains 12 residues. CDR1 is SGHDT and CDR2 is YYEEEE in the germline V gene. The CDR3 DNA reads TGTGCCAGCAGCTCGGCCTCAGAACAGGGCTTCTTC. The encoded protein is CASSSASEQGFF. Variable domain in full (rest from reference TRBV5-6 and TRBJ1-2): DAGVTQSPTHLIKTRGQQVTLRCSPKSGHDTVSWYQQALGQGPQFIFQYYEEEERQRGNFPDRFSGHQFPNYSSELNVNALLLGDSALYLCASSSASEQGFFGSGTRLTVV.

On this clone itself: It is likely a read error, because the conserved phenylalanine at the end of the CDR3 is missing. The limits of the CDR3 on the DNA are not certain, so only TCRdb's listed CDR3 is given. The chain couples TRBV5-4 to TRBJ2-7; the listed D gene, TRBD1, was not tested against the DNA. The CDR3 spans 9 residues, counting both ends. Germline loops: CDR1 SGHNT, CDR2 YYREEE (reference sequence). The CDR3 sequence: CASSFGQEG.

The chain recombines TRBV7-8 with TRBJ2-7; D call uncertain. The CDR3 sequence is 13 residues long. Looked up from germline, CDR1 is SGHVS and CDR2 is FQNEAQ. Trimming took off 5 bases at V and 1 base at J, with 9 bases between the two ends. CDR3 sequence: CASSRPSSYEQYF. The CDR3 DNA reads as TGTGCCAGCAGCCGCCCTTCATCCTACGAGCAGTACTTC.

The J gene is TRBJ2-5, the V gene TRBV5-6; 9 nucleotides match TRBD1. The J call is in doubt because the DNA end fits TRBJ2-7 better. Germline V gene lookup returns CDR1 SGHDT and CDR2 YYEEEE. The CDR3 totals 15 residues. The CDR3 here is CASSDSRQGGYEQYF. The DNA of the CDR3 is TGTGCCAGCAGCGACTCCCGACAGGGGGGATACGAGCAGTACTTC.

This clone was detected once. The chain carries TRBV4-1 and TRBJ2-5; TRBD2 agrees at 8 bases. The V and J ends lost 1 base and 2 bases, in that order; junction bases with no gene match: 3. This CDR3 has 15 residues. Germline V gives CDR1 MGHRA, CDR2 YSYEKL. CDR3 in amino acids: CASSQVGLVQETQYF. The DNA of the CDR3 is TGCGCCAGCAGCCAAGTGGGACTAGTGCAAGAGACCCAGTACTTC.

The chain recombines TRBV5-4 with TRBJ2-1, with 7 bases identical to TRBD2. J gave up 4 bases and V 4 bases, and 11 bases lay outside the gene matches. The CDR3 spans 16 residues. Germline lookup yields CDR1 SGHNT and CDR2 YYREEE (reference sequence). The CDR3 reads CASSTRLGGDYNEQFF. The CDR3 region has the DNA TGTGCCAGCAGCACACGTCTGGGGGGGGATTACAATGAGCAGTTCTTC.

This chain links TRBV5-1 with TRBJ2-7; 10 nucleotides line up with TRBD1. The CDR3 is 15 amino acids. CDR1 is SGHRS, CDR2 YFSETQ, per germline. V shed 2 bases and J 6 bases; nucleotides not matched to a gene: 8. The CDR3 DNA is TGCGCCAGCAGCTTATACCGGGACAGGGGAGGCGAGCAGTACTTC. Translating gives CASSLYRDRGGEQYF.

This rearrangement joins TRBV7-3 to TRBJ2-1, with 9 bases that match TRBD1. With V trimmed by 3 bases and J by 9 bases, 12 bases remained unmatched. The CDR3 contains 16 residues. Per the germline V gene, CDR1 is SGHTA and CDR2 is FQGTGA. The CDR3 protein is CASSFPGTGSTGEQFF. The CDR3 DNA is TGTGCCAGCAGCTTCCCTGGGACAGGGTCGACGGGTGAGCAGTTCTTC.

This chain links TRBV27 with TRBJ2-7, with D tentatively TRBD1 (6 bases). V was cut by 5 bases and J by 0 bases, with 11 bases left in between. Germline V gene lookup returns CDR1 MNHEY and CDR2 SMNVEV (reference sequence). The CDR3 sequence is 14 residues long. This CDR3 is CASSIRQVSYEQYF. The CDR3 DNA reads as TGTGCCAGCAGTATCCGACAGGTCTCCTACGAGCAGTACTTC.

The rearrangement links TRBV7-9 to TRBJ1-5; D is unresolved. V lost 3 bases to trimming and J lost 3 bases, with 12 bases between them. The length of the CDR3 is 15 residues. CDR1 SEHNR and CDR2 FQNEAQ come from the germline V gene (reference sequence). The DNA of the CDR3 is TGTGCCAGCAGCTTCTCCGGCGGTGACAATCAGCCCCAGCATTTT. Translated, it gives CASSFSGGDNQPQHF.

The chain employs TRBV5-8 and TRBJ1-4; 7 nucleotides align to TRBD1. There are 14 residues in the CDR3. Germline V lookup: CDR1 SGHTS, CDR2 YDEGEE. V lost 4 bases and J lost 5; bases outside the gene matches: 5. The CDR3 bases are TGTGCCAGCAGCAGGAGGGGGCAGAATGAAAAACTGTTTTTT. Amino acids: CASSRRGQNEKLFF.

Concerning this clone: The same CDR3 can be traced to other DNA sequences in this sample. V usage is TRBV9 and J usage is TRBJ2-1; the D gene is possibly TRBD2 (6 bases). Trimming shortened V by 0 bases and J by 6 bases, and 13 bases separated the two germline ends. Germline V gene sequence: CDR1 SGDLS, CDR2 YYNGEE. The length of the CDR3 is 15 residues. The CDR3 DNA is TGTGCCAGCAGCGTAGGTACTAGCCTAACCAATGAGCAGTTCTTC. Its protein is CASSVGTSLTNEQFF.

The chain joins TRBV5-1 to TRBJ2-5; 11 bases are a match to TRBD1. Germline CDR1 SGHRS, CDR2 YFSETQ. Unmatched junction bases numbered 3, after V lost 3 bases and J lost 5 bases. The CDR3 covers 14 residues. The CDR3 loop is CASSSGQGAETQYF. CDR3 sequence (DNA): TGCGCCAGCAGCTCTGGACAGGGGGCGGAGACCCAGTACTTC. Full variable domain (remainder filled in from reference TRBV5-1 and TRBJ2-5): KAGVTQTPRYLIKTRGQQVTLSCSPISGHRSVSWYQQTPGQGLQFLFEYFSETQRNKGNFPGRFSGRQFSNSRSEMNVSTLELGDSALYLCASSSGQGAETQYFGPGTRLLVL.

About this clone: Since the CDR3 does not end with the conserved phenylalanine or tryptophan, this likely comes from a read error. This chain uses TRBV6-1 with TRBJ1-6, with a possible D match to TRBD1 (6 bases). The germline gives CDR1 MNHNS, CDR2 SASEGT. This CDR3 region has 13 residues. Trimming stripped 11 bases from V and 5 bases from J, with 13 bases between. The CDR3 nucleotides read TGTGCCGGACGGACAGCTAATAATTCACCCCTCCACCTT. It yields the protein CAGRTANNSPLHL.

The chain is built from TRBV7-9 and TRBJ1-6; 11 nucleotides match TRBD1. Germline CDR1 reads SEHNR; CDR2 reads FQNEAQ (reference sequence). Losses at the gene ends were 8 bases for V and 0 bases for J; bases not matched to a gene: 6. This CDR3 comprises 17 residues. The CDR3 protein is CASDPGQGVSYNSPLHF. CDR3 nucleotides: TGTGCCAGCGACCCGGGACAGGGGGTCTCCTATAATTCACCCCTCCACTTT.

The chain employs TRBV6-6 and TRBJ1-1, with D possibly matching TRBD1 (6 bases). V gave up 2 bases and J gave up 4 bases, with 14 bases separating them. CDR1 and CDR2 from the germline V gene are MNHNY and SVGAGI (reference sequence). This CDR3 has 15 amino acids. DNA of the CDR3: TGTGCCAGCAGTTACGGGACACCGAAATTCACTGAAGCTTTCTTT. Translating gives CASSYGTPKFTEAFF.

This sequence joins TRBV19 and TRBJ2-5; D is perhaps TRBD1 (5 bases). Germline CDR1 is LNHDA and CDR2 is SQIVND (reference sequence). Trimming removed 5 bases at V and 1 base at J, with 17 bases between. This CDR3 has 16 residues. CDR3 loop: CASSRPRGQFQETQYF. DNA for the CDR3: TGTGCCAGTAGTCGACCCCGTGGACAATTCCAAGAGACCCAGTACTTC.